The text below deals with one T cell receptor beta chain. This clonotype showed up just a few times. The clone's antigen remains unknown. It has no much larger one-base neighbor in the sample; base qualities were not kept. From its cysteine to its phenylalanine, the CDR3 spans 14 amino acids. The only DNA kept is the CDR3, 42 bases in frame from the first base. CDR1 and CDR2 are read off the germline V gene (reference sequence) as DFQATT and SNEGSKA. The germline V and J ends show losses of 0 bases and 11 bases respectively, and no gene match explains 6 bases of the junction. This sample was sequenced with an Illumina NovaSeq 6000. Synthesis of TCR cDNA relied on 5'RACE template switching, a step that introduced a universal primer site along with unique molecular identifiers. cDNA synthesis was primed from both the TCR alpha and TCR beta constant segments. Two PCR steps were used to amplify libraries, with sample barcodes and sequencing adapters being added in the second step. Libraries were sequenced on Illumina HiSeq 2500 (2x100 bp) or NovaSeq (2x150 bp). Processing in the source paper ran as follows. MIGEC was used to demultiplex reads and collapse the reads into UMI consensus sequences, and MiXCR was used for V(D)J alignment. Vaccine-responding clonotypes were identified with edgeR using replicate PBMC samples, with FDR below 0.01 and a log2 fold change above 5 up to day 15 being required. Bulk clonotypes were assigned CD4 or CD8 identity according to which sequenced CD4 or CD8 repertoire held them at higher abundance. In TCRdb, the public reads were trimmed at Q25 with fastp and aligned with MiXCR, with productive beta chains retained. Every entry covers one CDR3 protein and lists the most common genes and DNA from its rows. The V and J calls and clone size are TCRdb's, not the authors'. In all, the sample holds 200,000 to 250,000 distinct CDR3 sequences, and around 3.1% of those were seen once. The top ten hold around 3.3% of the sample.

Per the publication, the treatment or condition label means: live attenuated yellow fever vaccine strain. PBMCs were isolated from peripheral blood using a standard Ficoll-Paque protocol. Dynabeads CD4 and CD8 positive selection kits were used to isolate CD4 and CD8 T-cell fractions. TriZol was used to extract RNA from bulk PBMCs, from CD4 and CD8 fractions, and from dextramer-positive and dextramer-negative fractions. This specimen belongs to a study of T cells after yellow fever vaccination (dated by TCRdb to about 2019). Background on the whole study: The SMART-Seq v4 Ultra Low Input RNA kit was used to prepare libraries from fractions with low cell numbers. Two healthy male donors, one aged 18 to 30 and one aged 30 to 40 years, were included in the cohort. To follow T-cell clones before and after both primary and booster YFV17D yellow fever vaccination, bulk TCR alpha and beta repertoires underwent longitudinal sequencing. Bulk PBMC replicates and cell subsets were isolated from blood drawn at multiple timepoints before and after both primary and secondary immunization.

General conclusions and limits of the study: A small fraction of clonotypes appeared in both the CD4 and CD8 compartments, likely as a result of convergent recombination. After the booster, most of the clones that had expanded following primary vaccination were detected again (around 95% of CD4 and 80% to 90% of CD8), which suggests that memory was broadly maintained. FACS-sorted repertoires could contain abundant contaminating clonotypes from the bulk population, so computational filtering was required. The study included only two donors, which limits how far the findings can be generalized. The secondary T-cell response was weaker than the primary response but faster, peaking on day 5 instead of day 15.

This receptor chain uses TRBV20-1 and TRBJ1-4; TRBD1 aligns with 10 central bases. This specimen consisted of CD4+ T cells sorted from PBMCs, obtained 10 days after the yellow fever booster vaccination. This TCR came from a man between 18 and 29 years old who received the YFV17D yellow fever vaccine. The sequence in DNA is TGCAGTGCTAGAGATTCGGACAGGGGGGGGAAACTGTTTTTT. It is translated as CSARDSDRGGKLFF.